Below, 25 T cell receptor beta chains from the same sample are listed, as sequenced in a study of cytomegalovirus exposure and HLA in healthy donors. Amplification used 60 Vbeta primers and 13 Jbeta primers. Sequencing used immunoSEQ multiplex PCR; TCRdb keeps in-frame clones, though not all of them. This table holds 77,000 or so clones. The source material was PBMCs. The receptors shown here come from a man in his thirties or forties in good health and CMV-seronegative.

This chain links TRBV2 with TRBJ1-1; 7 positions agree with TRBD1. The germline gives CDR1 SNHLY, CDR2 FYNNEI. CDR3 length: 14 residues. V gave up 3 bases and J gave up 5 bases; unmatched junction bases: 6. CDR3 protein: CASSETGWGTEAFF. The CDR3 coding sequence is TGTGCCAGCAGTGAGACAGGGTGGGGTACTGAAGCTTTCTTT.

The chain joins TRBV9 to TRBJ2-5; TRBD2 matches at 8 bases. The CDR3 loop spans 15 amino acids. CDR1 and CDR2 from the germline V gene are SGDLS and YYNGEE. The V segment lost 0 bases and the J segment 5 bases; nucleotides outside the gene matches: 6. The CDR3 is CASSVGGSGVETQYF. DNA for the CDR3: TGTGCCAGCAGCGTAGGGGGTAGCGGGGTGGAGACCCAGTACTTC.

The chain carries TRBV10-3 and TRBJ2-1, with 7 bases identical to TRBD2. This CDR3 has 13 amino acids. V was clipped by 6 bases and J by 8 bases; unmatched bases: 7. Germline lookup yields CDR1 ENHRY and CDR2 SYGVKD. The CDR3 sequence: CAIRRMGGYEQFF. As DNA, the CDR3 is TGTGCCATCAGGCGAATGGGGGGGTATGAGCAGTTCTTC.

The CDR3 region is CASTGPRGRNTQYF. CDR3 bases: TGCGCCAGCACCGGACCCAGGGGTCGAAATACGCAGTATTTT. The V gene is TRBV5-1, the J gene TRBJ2-3; tentative D call: TRBD1 (6 bases). Trimming stripped 6 bases from V and 7 bases from J, with 18 bases between. This CDR3 spans 14 amino acids. CDR1 is SGHRS, CDR2 YFSETQ, per germline.

The chain uses TRBV5-4 and TRBJ2-7, with a possible D match to TRBD1 (6 bases). V lost 4 bases, J lost 0 bases, and 14 bases lay in between. Per the germline V gene, CDR1 is SGHNT and CDR2 is YYREEE (reference sequence). This CDR3 comprises 15 residues. As DNA, the CDR3 is TGTGCCAGCAGCCCCCTCTCGGGACACTCCTACGAGCAGTACTTC. This translates into CASSPLSGHSYEQYF.

The V and J genes are TRBV19 and TRBJ1-5; TRBD1 is a possible D gene (6 bases). V gave up 5 bases and J gave up 4 bases, with 15 bases separating them. Germline CDR1 and CDR2: LNHDA and SQIVND (reference sequence). The CDR3 runs to 15 residues. The CDR3 sequence: CASSWGRGGNQPQHF. The CDR3 DNA follows: TGTGCCAGTAGTTGGGGGCGCGGGGGTAATCAGCCCCAGCATTTT.

The genes are TRBV9 and TRBJ2-1, with 9 bases lining up with TRBD1. The J segment lost 3 bases and the V segment lost 3 bases, leaving 1 base of the junction unmatched. The germline CDR1 and CDR2 sequences are SGDLS and YYNGEE. This CDR3 is built from 14 residues. The CDR3 nucleotides are TGTGCCAGCAGCGGGGGACAGGGCTACAATGAGCAGTTCTTC. Translating it yields CASSGGQGYNEQFF.

Concerning this clone: Other nucleotide sequences from this sample produce the same CDR3. The chain recombines TRBV29-1 with TRBJ2-5; possible D gene TRBD2, 7 bases. V was clipped by 7 bases and J by 5 bases, with 17 bases between them. Germline CDR1 SQVTM, CDR2 ANQGSEA. The CDR3 loop spans 13 amino acids. The CDR3 DNA reads TGCAGCGGAGGGGGGGGGCGCCTGGAGACCCAGTACTTC. The encoded protein is CSGGGGRLETQYF.

This chain connects TRBV7-6 to TRBJ2-7; 8 nucleotides match TRBD1. Germline values: CDR1 SGHVS, CDR2 FNYEAQ. The ends lost 4 bases at V and 5 bases at J; junction bases unmatched: 4. The CDR3 length is 13 residues. The CDR3 here is CASSYGQGHEQYF. DNA of the CDR3: TGTGCCAGCAGCTATGGACAGGGCCACGAGCAGTACTTC.

The chain links TRBV7-2 to TRBJ2-3; possibly TRBD2 for D (6 bases). This CDR3 region has 15 residues. Germline assignment: CDR1 SGHTA and CDR2 FQGNSA. V lost 1 base and J 1 base, leaving 9 bases between the germline ends. In nucleotides, the CDR3 is TGTGCCAGCAGCTTAGTCGGGAGACGCACAGATACGCAGTATTTT. Translating gives CASSLVGRRTDTQYF. Full variable domain (rest looked up from reference TRBV7-2 and TRBJ2-3): GAGVSQSPSNKVTEKGKDVELRCDPISGHTALYWYRQSLGQGLEFLIYFQGNSAPDKSGLPSDRFSAERTGGSVSTLTIQRTQQEDSAVYLCASSLVGRRTDTQYFGPGTRLTVL.

The V gene is TRBV7-2, the J gene TRBJ2-7, with D possibly matching TRBD2 (6 bases). This CDR3 is 18 amino acids long. CDR1 is SGHTA and CDR2 is FQGNSA in the germline V gene. Trimming removed 1 base at V and 2 bases at J, with 21 bases between. CDR3 sequence (DNA): TGTGCCAGCAGCTTAGTGGGCCCAGGGCGGGACCCCCCCTACGAGCAGTACTTC. This sequence encodes CASSLVGPGRDPPYEQYF.

V and J are TRBV6-5 and TRBJ1-2; D call uncertain. This CDR3 has 14 residues. From germline, CDR1 is MNHEY and CDR2 SVGAGI. Trimming stripped 0 bases from V and 4 bases from J, with 9 bases between. The CDR3 DNA reads as TGTGCCAGCAGTTACTCCCGGGGTGGCTATGGCTACACCTTC. Its protein product is CASSYSRGGYGYTF.

This clone ranks as medium-sized (0.01 to 0.1%) in terms of frequency. This chain connects TRBV5-1 to TRBJ1-2; D remains ambiguous. Germline assignment: CDR1 SGHRS and CDR2 YFSETQ. The CDR3 sequence is 17 residues long. The V and J ends lost 0 bases and 5 bases respectively, with 20 bases between them. This CDR3 is CASSLGSAEIVEYGYTF. The CDR3, as DNA: TGCGCCAGCAGCTTGGGTTCGGCGGAGATTGTTGAGTATGGCTACACCTTC.

The genes are TRBV6-1 and TRBJ1-2, with TRBD1 identical over 7 bases. The length of the CDR3 is 15 residues. Trimming took 1 base from V and 5 from J; bases not matched to a gene: 7. Germline CDR1 reads MNHNS; CDR2 reads SASEGT. The CDR3 region has the DNA TGTGCCAGCAGTGAAGGTCAGGGGGACCCTTATGGCTACACCTTC. This codes for CASSEGQGDPYGYTF.

V usage is TRBV19 and J usage is TRBJ1-2; TRBD1 might be the D (5 bases). The CDR3 runs to 14 residues. Germline CDR1 LNHDA, CDR2 SQIVND (reference sequence). Trimming pared 3 bases from V and 1 base from J, leaving 9 bases between. CDR3 sequence reads: CASSMDIFNYGYTF. CDR3 DNA: TGTGCCAGTAGTATGGACATCTTTAACTATGGCTACACCTTC.

This chain connects TRBV19 to TRBJ1-1; TRBD1 might be the D (5 bases). V was pared by 5 bases and J by 0 bases, with 7 bases between. CDR1 is LNHDA, CDR2 SQIVND, per germline (reference sequence). There are 13 residues in the CDR3. The CDR3 DNA follows: TGTGCCAGTAGTCGGGGGATGAACACTGAAGCTTTCTTT. This translates into CASSRGMNTEAFF.

The chain recombines TRBV5-1 with TRBJ2-7; the D gene is possibly TRBD2 (6 bases). Germline CDR1 is SGHRS and CDR2 is YFSETQ. This CDR3 is built from 15 residues. V was clipped by 5 bases and J by 2 bases, with 17 bases between them. DNA for the CDR3: TGCGCCAGCAGTCCCTCGGGAGCGGAAACCTACGAGCAGTACTTC. Its protein is CASSPSGAETYEQYF.

This sequence joins TRBV28 and TRBJ2-7, with TRBD2 matching 8 bases. Germline V gene sequence: CDR1 MDHEN, CDR2 SYDVKM. The J segment lost 4 bases and the V segment lost 5 bases, leaving 16 bases of the junction unmatched. This CDR3 comprises 17 residues. CDR3 amino acids: CASSLWRAAGEGYEQYF. The CDR3 DNA reads as TGTGCCAGCAGTCTCTGGCGGGCAGCGGGAGAGGGGTACGAGCAGTACTTC.

The chain recombines TRBV5-1 with TRBJ2-3, with 13 bases identical to TRBD2. Trimming at V came to 4 bases and at J to 4 bases, leaving 6 bases not matched to a gene. The CDR3 has 16 residues. The V gene's germline CDR1 is SGHRS and CDR2 YFSETQ. Here the CDR3 DNA reads TGCGCCAGCAGCACAGGACTAGCGGGAGTTGCAGATACGCAGTATTTT. Residues: CASSTGLAGVADTQYF. Looking up the rest from reference TRBV5-1 and TRBJ2-3 gives the full variable domain: KAGVTQTPRYLIKTRGQQVTLSCSPISGHRSVSWYQQTPGQGLQFLFEYFSETQRNKGNFPGRFSGRQFSNSRSEMNVSTLELGDSALYLCASSTGLAGVADTQYFGPGTRLTVL.

The chain recombines TRBV2 with TRBJ1-5; D is possibly TRBD1 (5 bases). Germline loops: CDR1 SNHLY, CDR2 FYNNEI. The CDR3 is made up of 15 amino acids. V lost 7 bases and J 5 bases, leaving 18 bases between the germline ends. This CDR3 reads CASTSWQLGDQPQHF. In DNA form, the CDR3 reads TGTGCCAGCACTAGTTGGCAGCTAGGGGATCAGCCCCAGCATTTT.

J is TRBJ1-2 and V is TRBV7-9; D is ambiguous. Germline CDR1 and CDR2: SEHNR and FQNEAQ (reference sequence). V lost 5 bases and J 5 bases, leaving 15 bases between the germline ends. The CDR3 has 14 residues. CDR3 sequence reads: CASSNPITVYGYTF. The CDR3 DNA is TGTGCCAGCAGCAACCCAATTACAGTATATGGCTACACCTTC. The whole variable domain, filled in from reference TRBV7-9 and TRBJ1-2, reads DTGVSQNPRHKITKRGQNVTFRCDPISEHNRLYWYRQTLGQGPEFLTYFQNEAQLEKSRLLSDRFSAERPKGSFSTLEIQRTEQGDSAMYLCASSNPITVYGYTFGSGTRLTVV.

The gene calls are TRBV19 and TRBJ2-5; D is possibly TRBD2 (7 bases). CDR1 and CDR2 from the germline V gene are LNHDA and SQIVND (reference sequence). Trimming removed 3 bases at V and 2 bases at J, with 16 bases between. The CDR3 spans 16 residues. CDR3 DNA sequence: TGTGCCAGTAGTATCCCAGGGGAGGGCCAACAAGAGACCCAGTACTTC. This codes for CASSIPGEGQQETQYF.

The rearrangement uses TRBV6-1 and TRBJ1-5, with unresolved D. V was trimmed by 0 bases and J by 0 bases, leaving 9 bases between them. The CDR3 covers 16 residues. Germline assignment: CDR1 MNHNS and CDR2 SASEGT. The chain's CDR3 is CASSEAAGYSNQPQHF. CDR3 DNA sequence: TGTGCCAGCAGTGAAGCAGCGGGGTATAGCAATCAGCCCCAGCATTTT.

The V and J genes are TRBV5-1 and TRBJ2-1; weak D call: TRBD2 (7 bases). Germline V gene data show CDR1 as SGHRS and CDR2 as YFSETQ. The CDR3 spans 16 residues. Trimming removed 0 bases from V and 2 bases from J, with 12 bases in between. For the CDR3, the DNA is TGCGCCAGCAGCTTGGCCGGAGGGGGGGCCTACAATGAGCAGTTCTTC. Its protein is CASSLAGGGAYNEQFF.

The CDR3 reads CASSYGTSGRHEQYF. In DNA form, the CDR3 reads TGTGCCAGCAGTTACGGGACTAGTGGGAGGCACGAGCAGTACTTC. The V call is TRBV6-5, the J call TRBJ2-7; 8 bases agree with TRBD2. Germline V CDR1 and CDR2: MNHEY, SVGAGI. The CDR3 has 15 residues. V gave up 2 bases and J gave up 5 bases; unmatched junction bases: 8.